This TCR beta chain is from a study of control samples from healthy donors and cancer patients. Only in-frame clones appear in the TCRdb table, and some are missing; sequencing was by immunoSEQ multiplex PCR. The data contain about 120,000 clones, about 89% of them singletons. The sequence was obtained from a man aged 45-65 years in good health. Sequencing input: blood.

The CDR3 spells CASGLVDQPQHF. The CDR3 bases are TGTGCTAGTGGCCTCGTTGATCAGCCCCAGCATTTT. J is TRBJ1-5 and V is TRBV12-5; D call uncertain. Trimming removed 6 bases at V and 5 bases at J, with 8 bases between. Germline values: CDR1 LGHNT, CDR2 FRNRAP. This CDR3 is 12 amino acids long.